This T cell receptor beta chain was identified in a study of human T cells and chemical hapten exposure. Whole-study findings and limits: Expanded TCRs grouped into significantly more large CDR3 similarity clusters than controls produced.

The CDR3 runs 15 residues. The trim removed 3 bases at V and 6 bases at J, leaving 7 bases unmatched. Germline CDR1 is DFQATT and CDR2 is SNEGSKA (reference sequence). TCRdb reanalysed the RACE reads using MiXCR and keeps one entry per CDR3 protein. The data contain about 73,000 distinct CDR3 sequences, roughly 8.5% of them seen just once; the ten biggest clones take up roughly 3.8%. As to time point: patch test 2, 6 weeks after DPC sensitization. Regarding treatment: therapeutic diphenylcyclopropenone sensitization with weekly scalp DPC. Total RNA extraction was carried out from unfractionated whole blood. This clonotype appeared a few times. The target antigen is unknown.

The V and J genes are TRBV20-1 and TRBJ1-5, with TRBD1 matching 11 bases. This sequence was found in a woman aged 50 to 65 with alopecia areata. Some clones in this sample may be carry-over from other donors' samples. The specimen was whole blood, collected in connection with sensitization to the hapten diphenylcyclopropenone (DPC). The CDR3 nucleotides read TGCAGTGCTAGTGGGACAGGGACAGGGGGTCAGCCCCAGCATTTT. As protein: CSASGTGTGGQPQHF.